This T cell receptor (beta chain) originates from a study of T cells in localized non-small cell lung cancer. Whole-study findings and limits: The study sequenced only one region of the tumor. As a result, intratumor heterogeneity could not be excluded and remains possible. The study detected a median roughly 61 of the top 100 tumor clones in adjacent lung. Uninvolved adjacent lung showed peak T cell clonality, exceeding tumor.

About this clone itself: Its antigen is currently unknown.

Clones were read by immunoSEQ multiplex PCR, and TCRdb kept only the in-frame ones, dropping some. The sample holds roughly 35,000 clones; 92% are singletons and the top ten take approximately 2%. The V and J ends lost 3 bases and 1 base, in that order; junction bases with no gene match: 6. CDR3 size: 15 residues. Germline V CDR1 and CDR2: SGHNT, YYREEE (reference sequence). The genes are TRBV5-4 and TRBJ1-1; 7 nucleotides match TRBD1. This sample comprised peripheral blood, obtained before any cancer treatment. The TCR was taken from a female donor older than 55 with stage I lung adenocarcinoma. The CDR3 sequence is CASSSGTVWNTEAFF. DNA of the CDR3: TGTGCCAGCAGCTCCGGGACAGTCTGGAACACTGAAGCTTTCTTT.